The rows below give T cell receptor beta chains drawn from one sample of a study of CXCR3-negative and CXCR3-positive naive CD8 T cells. Using the 5' RACE reads, TCRdb records one entry per CDR3 protein without DNA. The listing records about 150,000 distinct CDR3 sequences. The specimen was naive CXCR3+ CD8+ T cells from blood. The receptors were sampled from a human donor in good health. Some clones in this sample may be carry-over from other donors' samples. The CDR3 runs from the conserved cysteine through the conserved F or W.

V,J,CDR3
TRBV9,TRBJ2-7,CASGPRQGYEQYF
TRBV28,TRBJ1-2,CASSLAGGLYGYTF
TRBV7-9,TRBJ2-1,CASSLGLAVPEDEQFF
TRBV4-2,TRBJ2-7,CASSQAGAGLYEQYF
TRBV4-1,TRBJ1-1,CASSHGGALTPAEAFF
TRBV11-2,TRBJ2-1,CASSLSASYNEQFF
TRBV20-1,TRBJ1-2,CSAPRGYYGYTF
TRBV5-1,TRBJ2-3,CASSPSGNRVVTDTQYF
TRBV5-1,TRBJ1-1,CASRPPGSLEAFF
TRBV7-3,TRBJ2-3,CASSYLAGGPVDTQYF
TRBV5-5,TRBJ1-5,CASSFIGGEGNQPQHF
TRBV28,TRBJ2-1,CASSRLDRVFVYNEQFF
TRBV9,TRBJ2-1,CASSVGGGRNNEQFF
TRBV12-3/TRBV12-4,TRBJ1-2,CASSRDGTLSYTF
TRBV13,TRBJ2-7,CASSYRADHYEQYF
TRBV6-2/TRBV6-3,TRBJ1-1,CASSYLGSEAFF
TRBV28,TRBJ2-3,CASSPPGRTDTQYF